The 14 T cell receptor beta chains reported below all come from one sample, sequenced in a study of cytomegalovirus exposure and HLA in healthy donors. Use of 60 Vbeta and 13 Jbeta primers characterized the PCR. Here immunoSEQ multiplex PCR was the method, and the copy in TCRdb shows in-frame clones only, minus some. Of around 92,000 clones listed, around 81% are singletons. Sequencing was done on a sample of PBMCs. These receptors came from a man younger than 35 in good health and CMV-seronegative.

In the case of this clone: Germline is not matched at one junction end, which may reflect a read error. The chain recombines TRBV7-9 with TRBJ1-1; D is unclear. The germline V gene has CDR1 SEHNR and CDR2 FQNEAQ (reference sequence). The length of the CDR3 is 13 residues. The CDR3 DNA sequence: TGTTCCAGCAGCTTCACTCTGAACACTGAAGCTTTCTTT. It specifies CSSSFTLNTEAFF.

This clone occurred a few times. The CDR3 spells CASSEAQQFTEAFF. CDR3 sequence (DNA): TGTGCCAGCAGTGAAGCGCAACAGTTCACTGAAGCTTTCTTT. The chain is built from TRBV6-1 and TRBJ1-1; D remains ambiguous. Trimming cost V 0 bases and J 4 bases, with 9 bases left between them. CDR3 length equals 14 residues. Germline values: CDR1 MNHNS, CDR2 SASEGT.

CDR3 sequence (DNA): TGTGCCAGCAGCTTGGGTGAGAAAAGCACAGATACGCAGTATTTT. Translated: CASSLGEKSTDTQYF. The V call is TRBV5-5, the J call TRBJ2-3; D gene ambiguous. Between the trimmed V and J ends, which lost 0 bases and 0 bases, there was a span of 8 bases. CDR1 and CDR2 (germline): SGHKS, YYEKEE (reference sequence). CDR3 length equals 15 residues.

This chain uses TRBV19 with TRBJ1-1; D not resolved. The V gene's germline CDR1 is LNHDA and CDR2 SQIVND (reference sequence). The CDR3 loop spans 13 amino acids. Trimming took off 7 bases at V and 0 bases at J, with 9 bases between the two ends. The CDR3 DNA is TGTGCCAGTAAAAATAACATGAACACTGAAGCTTTCTTT. Encoded protein: CASKNNMNTEAFF. The whole variable domain, filled in from reference TRBV19 and TRBJ1-1, reads DGGITQSPKYLFRKEGQNVTLSCEQNLNHDAMYWYRQDPGQGLRLIYYSQIVNDFQKGDIAEGYSVSREKKESFPLTVTSAQKNPTAFYLCASKNNMNTEAFFGQGTRLTVV.

The chain combines TRBV10-2 with TRBJ2-2; D gene ambiguous. Germline loops: CDR1 WSHSY, CDR2 SAAADI. V gave up 2 bases and J gave up 6 bases, with 10 bases separating them. CDR3 length: 14 residues. DNA for the CDR3: TGCGCCAGCAGTGAGCCCGTGAGTGCCGGGGAGCTGTTTTTT. This encodes CASSEPVSAGELFF.

The CDR3 nucleotides are TGTGCCAGCAGTGACGTAACAGGGAGGCAGTACTTC. Translating it yields CASSDVTGRQYF. The chain has TRBV6-1 and TRBJ2-7; D possibly corresponds to TRBD1 (6 bases). The V end was cut by 3 bases, the J end by 9 bases, with 12 bases between. The V gene's germline CDR1 is MNHNS and CDR2 SASEGT. The CDR3 sequence is 12 residues long.

This clone appeared a single time. The chain is built from TRBV19 and TRBJ1-5; D may be TRBD1 (6 bases). The CDR3 length is 15 residues. With 4 bases removed from V and 3 bases from J, the gap between germline ends came to 13 bases. Germline lookup yields CDR1 LNHDA and CDR2 SQIVND (reference sequence). CDR3 in amino acids: CASSRSDSPNQPQHF. DNA for the CDR3: TGTGCCAGTAGTAGGTCGGACAGCCCCAATCAGCCCCAGCATTTT.

This clone was observed a handful of times. The chain employs TRBV2 and TRBJ2-7; 12 positions match TRBD1. The germline CDR1 and CDR2 sequences are SNHLY and FYNNEI. Unmatched junction bases numbered 9, after V lost 5 bases and J lost 7 bases. The CDR3 sequence is 15 residues long. The CDR3 here is CASSLPGQGAGEQYF. The CDR3 nucleotides are TGTGCCAGCAGTTTACCGGGACAGGGGGCGGGGGAGCAGTACTTC.

A remark on this clone: The CDR3 does not end in the conserved phenylalanine or tryptophan, so this is likely a read error. The rearrangement links TRBV10-3 to TRBJ1-5; 11 nucleotides agree with TRBD1. Germline V gene lookup returns CDR1 ENHRY and CDR2 SYGVKD. CDR3 length: 16 amino acids. With V trimmed by 3 bases and J by 4 bases, 5 bases remained unmatched. The CDR3 nucleotides read TGTGCCATCAGTGATCGAGGGACAGGGGGGAATCAGCCCCAGCATCTT. Protein: CAISDRGTGGNQPQHL.

This rearrangement joins TRBV6-5 to TRBJ1-4; 10 nucleotides align to TRBD1. V lost 6 bases to trimming and J lost 8 bases; unmatched junction nucleotides: 9. CDR1 and CDR2 from the germline V gene are MNHEY and SVGAGI. The CDR3 loop spans 15 amino acids. The CDR3 loop reads CASSQMTGGEEKLFF. Here the CDR3 DNA reads TGTGCCAGCAGCCAGATGACAGGGGGCGAGGAAAAACTGTTTTTT.

In its sample, this clone was seen a few times. The J gene is TRBJ2-7, the V gene TRBV27, with 7 bases lining up with TRBD1. This CDR3 region has 19 residues. Germline assignment: CDR1 MNHEY and CDR2 SMNVEV (reference sequence). The trim removed 2 bases at V and 3 bases at J, leaving 19 bases unmatched. The CDR3 loop is CASSLVGTAPDMGFYEQYF. The DNA for the CDR3 is TGTGCCAGCAGTTTAGTGGGGACAGCCCCCGATATGGGCTTCTACGAGCAGTACTTC.

The V and J genes are TRBV7-2 and TRBJ1-1; TRBD1 agrees at 10 bases. The CDR3 consists of 14 residues. The ends lost 5 bases at V and 4 bases at J; junction bases unmatched: 4. Germline CDR1 is SGHTA and CDR2 is FQGNSA. CDR3 DNA sequence: TGTGCCAGCAGCAGAGGACAGGGGGGCACTGAAGCTTTCTTT. It yields the protein CASSRGQGGTEAFF.

The V and J genes are TRBV5-6 and TRBJ2-1; 10 bases line up with TRBD2. Germline V gene data show CDR1 as SGHDT and CDR2 as YYEEEE. V trimming: 5 bases; J trimming: 4 bases; junction bases outside the gene matches: 6. The CDR3 is 15 residues long. DNA of the CDR3: TGTGCCAGCAGTTATAGCGGGGGGCCTTACAATGAGCAGTTCTTC. Protein product: CASSYSGGPYNEQFF.

The rearrangement joins TRBV6-5 to TRBJ1-1, with 7 nucleotides matching TRBD1. V lost 6 bases to trimming and J lost 7 bases; unmatched junction nucleotides: 5. The germline CDR1 and CDR2 sequences are MNHEY and SVGAGI. This CDR3 has 12 amino acids. The CDR3 bases are TGTGCCAGCAGCTTGACAGGGCTTGAAGCTTTCTTT. This translates into CASSLTGLEAFF.